The 17 T cell receptor beta chains listed next were all sequenced from one sample in a study of T cell changes during pregnancy in multiple sclerosis. TCRdb keeps only in-frame clones here, not all; method: immunoSEQ multiplex PCR. The data contain 15,000 to 20,000 clones, about 90% of them singletons. This material consisted of CD8+ T cells from peripheral blood mononuclear cells, taken after pregnancy. All receptors come from a female donor in good health, enrolled as a control in a pregnancy study.

In this sample, this clone turned up a few times. The rearrangement uses TRBV6-4 and TRBJ2-3, with 10 bases fitting TRBD1. The ends lost 2 bases at V and 4 bases at J; junction bases unmatched: 0. Germline V gene lookup returns CDR1 MRHNA and CDR2 SNTAGT. This CDR3 comprises 14 residues. The CDR3 is CASSDGTGADTQYF. The CDR3 coding sequence is TGTGCCAGCAGTGACGGGACAGGGGCAGATACGCAGTATTTT.

The chain is built from TRBV19 and TRBJ1-6; the D is unclear. This CDR3 has 17 residues. Germline V gene lookup returns CDR1 LNHDA and CDR2 SQIVND (reference sequence). The V and J ends lost 0 bases and 8 bases respectively, with 17 bases between them. The DNA for the CDR3 is TGTGCCAGTAGTATAGATGATGCGGGAGATACGTATTCACCCCTCCACTTT. Its protein is CASSIDDAGDTYSPLHF.

V and J are TRBV15 and TRBJ2-5, with TRBD2 as a possible D gene (5 bases). Germline V gene lookup returns CDR1 LNHNV and CDR2 YYDKDF (reference sequence). The germline V and J ends were trimmed by 4 bases and 2 bases, with 14 bases remaining between them. There are 15 residues in the CDR3. CDR3 coding DNA: TGTGCCACCAGCACCCGGGGATTGGGTCAAGAGACCCAGTACTTC. Protein: CATSTRGLGQETQYF.

This rearrangement joins TRBV6-5 to TRBJ1-2; D is unresolved. The CDR3 is 13 residues long. CDR1 is MNHEY, CDR2 SVGAGI, per germline. Trimming removed 2 bases from V and 8 bases from J, with 12 bases in between. The CDR3 DNA is TGTGCCAGCAGTTACGGGGTCGGAGGCGGCTACACCTTC. This encodes CASSYGVGGGYTF.

This sequence joins TRBV29-1 and TRBJ1-1, with D perhaps TRBD1 (6 bases). The V gene's germline CDR1 is SQVTM and CDR2 ANQGSEA. This CDR3 is 17 amino acids long. V lost 0 bases to trimming and J lost 2 bases, with 19 bases between them. CDR3 DNA sequence: TGCAGCGTTGAAGATAGGGGGGAGGGGAGCTTTAACACTGAAGCTTTCTTT. It yields the protein CSVEDRGEGSFNTEAFF. Complete variable domain (other parts from reference TRBV29-1 and TRBJ1-1): SAVISQKPSRDICQRGTSLTIQCQVDSQVTMMFWYRQQPGQSLTLIATANQGSEATYESGFVIDKFPISRPNLTFSTLTVSNMSPEDSSIYLCSVEDRGEGSFNTEAFFGQGTRLTVV.

The V and J genes are TRBV2 and TRBJ1-1; D is ambiguous. Germline V gene data show CDR1 as SNHLY and CDR2 as FYNNEI. V was clipped by 1 base and J by 4 bases, with 13 bases between them. The CDR3 runs to 15 residues. Here the CDR3 DNA reads TGTGCCAGCAGTGAAGGTAGGAGGGAGGGCACTGAAGCTTTCTTT. Encoded protein: CASSEGRREGTEAFF. Supplemented by reference TRBV2 and TRBJ1-1, the full variable domain reads EPEVTQTPSHQVTQMGQEVILRCVPISNHLYFYWYRQILGQKVEFLVSFYNNEISEKSEIFDDQFSVERPDGSNFTLKIRSTKLEDSAMYFCASSEGRREGTEAFFGQGTRLTVV.

The chain joins TRBV5-4 to TRBJ2-1, with 9 bases lining up with TRBD2. Germline trimming cut 5 bases from V and 9 bases from J; bases unmatched to any gene: 21. There are 18 residues in the CDR3. In germline, CDR1 is SGHNT, CDR2 YYREEE (reference sequence). The CDR3 protein is CASRTRFRSGGFQSEQFF. The DNA for the CDR3 is TGTGCCAGCAGGACCCGCTTTAGAAGCGGGGGGTTCCAGAGTGAGCAGTTCTTC.

This sequence joins TRBV7-2 and TRBJ2-5; 14 bases are a match to TRBD2. This CDR3 has 19 residues. Trimming removed 4 bases from V and 2 bases from J; junction bases left unmatched: 12. Per germline, CDR1 SGHTA and CDR2 FQGNSA. This CDR3 reads CASSSGGLAGDGLQETQYF. CDR3 DNA sequence: TGTGCCAGCAGCTCGGGGGGACTAGCGGGGGATGGGCTTCAAGAGACCCAGTACTTC.

The chain combines TRBV27 with TRBJ1-1; no reliable D call. Germline-derived CDR1 and CDR2 are MNHEY and SMNVEV (reference sequence). The CDR3 runs to 12 residues. V shed 7 bases and J shed 1 base, with 7 bases lying between them. CDR3 region: CASNSGNTEAFF. The CDR3 coding sequence is TGTGCCAGCAACTCGGGGAACACTGAAGCTTTCTTT.

This chain joins TRBV29-1 and TRBJ2-1; no definite D call. The V end lost 4 bases, the J end lost 0 bases, and 10 bases lay between the germline ends. The CDR3 spans 14 residues. Germline assignment: CDR1 SQVTM and CDR2 ANQGSEA. CDR3 in DNA: TGCAGCGTTGTCGGCTCAGGCTCCTACAATGAGCAGTTCTTC. This translates into CSVVGSGSYNEQFF.

V is TRBV13 and J is TRBJ2-7; 10 bases agree with TRBD2. The germline CDR1 and CDR2 sequences are PRHDT and FYEKMQ (reference sequence). The CDR3 covers 16 residues. Losses at the gene ends were 6 bases for V and 1 base for J; bases not matched to a gene: 9. CDR3 region: CASRDTGTSASYEQYF. The CDR3 coding sequence is TGTGCCAGCAGGGATACCGGGACTAGCGCATCCTACGAGCAGTACTTC.

V gene TRBV5-6 combines with J gene TRBJ2-5; unclear D gene. V was cut by 6 bases and J by 4 bases, with 16 bases left in between. The germline CDR1 and CDR2 sequences are SGHDT and YYEEEE. This CDR3 spans 14 amino acids. CDR3 coding DNA: TGTGCCAGCACCCCGAGTGGGCCAGCAGAGACCCAGTACTTC. Amino acids: CASTPSGPAETQYF.

V is TRBV6-4 and J is TRBJ2-2; 10 bases align to TRBD2. The germline gives CDR1 MRHNA, CDR2 SNTAGT. This CDR3 spans 17 amino acids. The junction had 5 bases not matched to a gene; V was cut back by 0 bases and J by 4 bases. The CDR3 here is CASSDSKRGGGTGELFF. In nucleotides, the CDR3 is TGTGCCAGCAGTGACTCGAAGCGGGGGGGCGGCACCGGGGAGCTGTTTTTT.

CDR3 amino acids: CASGTTGLNTEAFF. CDR3 sequence (DNA): TGTGCCAGCGGGACGACAGGACTGAACACTGAAGCTTTCTTT. The gene calls are TRBV7-9 and TRBJ1-1, with D perhaps TRBD1 (6 bases). CDR3 length: 14 amino acids. V was trimmed by 8 bases and J by 0 bases, leaving 13 bases between them. Germline CDR1 reads SEHNR; CDR2 reads FQNEAQ (reference sequence).

This clone was seen a few times. As DNA, the CDR3 is TGTGCCAGCAGCTCACAGGGATATGGCACTGAAGCTTTCTTT. It encodes CASSSQGYGTEAFF. V gene TRBV11-2 combines with J gene TRBJ1-1; perhaps TRBD1 as D (6 bases). Germline CDR1 is SGHAT and CDR2 is FQNNGV. The V and J ends lost 4 bases and 4 bases respectively, with 13 bases between them. The CDR3 sequence is 14 residues long.

The chain has TRBV29-1 and TRBJ2-1; D uncertain. Trimming shortened V by 5 bases and J by 4 bases, and 9 bases separated the two germline ends. The CDR3 is 12 amino acids. From germline, CDR1 is SQVTM and CDR2 ANQGSEA. In DNA form, the CDR3 reads TGCAGCGTTCTCGATAGTTACAATGAGCAGTTCTTC. The encoded protein is CSVLDSYNEQFF.

The chain has TRBV5-1 and TRBJ2-1; tentatively, D is TRBD1 (5 bases). The germline V and J ends were trimmed by 0 bases and 7 bases, with 5 bases remaining between them. Looked up from germline, CDR1 is SGHRS and CDR2 is YFSETQ. The CDR3 covers 12 residues. The chain's CDR3 is CASSLEGNEQFF. In nucleotides, the CDR3 is TGCGCCAGCAGCTTGGAGGGGAATGAGCAGTTCTTC.